This is a list of T cell receptor beta chains from one sample in a study of blood T cell repertoires in COVID-19. Profiled with immunoSEQ multiplex PCR; TCRdb holds only in-frame clones, not every one. This sample has fewer than 500,000 clones, with 86% found just once. Material for sequencing was peripheral blood. The receptor source for this set is a woman younger than 45 with active or convalescent COVID-19. Each CDR3 is given with its conserved first and last residue. Fields, in order: CDR3 length, V gene, D gene, clone size, J gene, CDR3 DNA, CDR3 protein. D genes are given only for firm matches. Rows may omit the clone size; those that give it use once, few, many or a size class.

>15|TRBV18|-|few|TRBJ1-1
TGTGCCAGCTCAGACCGCCGGGGGGGAACCACTGAAGCTTTCTTT
CASSDRRGGTTEAFF
>12|TRBV19|-|once|TRBJ1-2
TGTGCCAGTAGTTTCCGACAGGTCGGTACGACCTTC
CASSFRQVGTTF
>15|TRBV4-1|-|-|TRBJ2-1
TGCGCCAGCAGCCCTAACAGGCAATCCTACAATGAGCAGTTCTTC
CASSPNRQSYNEQFF
>13|TRBV27|TRBD1|-|TRBJ2-7
TGTGCCAGCAGTTTTAACAGGGGGGACGAGCAGTACTTC
CASSFNRGDEQYF
>17|TRBV11-2|TRBD2|-|TRBJ2-5
TGTGCCAGCAGCTCTCTTTTAACGGGAGGAAGAGGGGAGACCCAGTACTTC
CASSSLLTGGRGETQYF
>15|TRBV20-1|TRBD1|-|TRBJ1-1
TGCAGTGCTAGTGGGCAGGGGGCAGGGAACACTGAAGCTTTCTTT
CSASGQGAGNTEAFF
>11|TRBV20-1|TRBD1|-|TRBJ2-1
TGCAGTGCTAAAAGACAGGGTGAGCAGTTCTTC
CSAKRQGEQFF
>15|TRBV28|-|-|TRBJ2-3
TGTGCCAGCAGTTTTGGGGAATCGGGGAGAGATACGCAGTATTTT
CASSFGESGRDTQYF
>15|TRBV5-4|TRBD2|-|TRBJ2-7
TGTGCCAGCAGCAGTCGACTAGCGGGAGCCTACGAGCAGTACTTC
CASSSRLAGAYEQYF
>17|TRBV11-2|-|-|TRBJ1-2
TGTGCCAGCAGCTTTATCGGCACAGGGACCTTTAACTATGGCTACACCTTC
CASSFIGTGTFNYGYTF
>19|TRBV5-1|TRBD2|-|TRBJ2-1
TGCGCCAGCAGCTCTACCCCACTAGCGGCAATAAGCTCCTACAATGAGCAGTTCTTC
CASSSTPLAAISSYNEQFF
>17|TRBV4-1|-|-|TRBJ1-6
TGCGCCAGCAGCCCGGTCGGAGGGAGCTCCTATAATTCACCCCTCCACTTT
CASSPVGGSSYNSPLHF
>17|TRBV7-9|-|once|TRBJ2-1
TGTGCCAGCAGCTTACCCCCTTACTCGCGCTCCTACAATGAGCAGTTCTTC
CASSLPPYSRSYNEQFF
>16|TRBV21-1|-|few|TRBJ1-1
TGTGCCAGCAGCATAGCGTGGGAGGAGAAAAACACTGAAGCTTTCTTT
CASSIAWEEKNTEAFF
>16|TRBV27|-|-|TRBJ1-1
TGTGCCAGCAGTTTATCGGGGGGATCCCGGAACACTGAAGCTTTCTTT
CASSLSGGSRNTEAFF
>13|TRBV2|-|-|TRBJ1-3
TGTGCCAGCAGTGAGCCCGAGTCATTCACCATATATTTT
CASSEPESFTIYF
>13|TRBV6-5|-|-|TRBJ1-2
TGTGCCGGCCGGGGGGGTTTCAATCATGGCTACACCTTC
CAGRGGFNHGYTF